What follows are 30 T cell receptor beta chains derived from one specimen sequenced in a study of lymphopenia after photon versus proton radiotherapy. Sequenced by immunoSEQ multiplex PCR; TCRdb stores in-frame clones only, minus some. The table records tens of thousands of clones, approximately 82% of them present only once. The sequences come from peripheral blood, collected from a patient treated with photon-based radiotherapy. All receptors derive from a man over 45 with gastric cancer.

This chain joins TRBV7-9 and TRBJ1-2; TRBD1 is a possible D gene (6 bases). The CDR3 is 13 residues long. Trimming pared 4 bases from V and 8 bases from J, leaving 14 bases between. The germline V gene has CDR1 SEHNR and CDR2 FQNEAQ (reference sequence). CDR3 bases: TGTGCCAGCAGCTCCCGACAGGAGGGGGGCTACACCTTC. This translates into CASSSRQEGGYTF.

This CDR3 reads CASSYSRSQETQYF. In nucleotides, the CDR3 is TGTGCCAGCAGTTACTCGCGCAGTCAAGAGACCCAGTACTTC. The genes are TRBV6-5 and TRBJ2-5; no firm D call. V lost 0 bases and J lost 2, with 7 bases in between. Germline V gene lookup returns CDR1 MNHEY and CDR2 SVGAGI. CDR3 length: 14 residues.

The chain combines TRBV14 with TRBJ2-3; 13 bases match TRBD2. The junction had 18 bases not matched to a gene; V was cut back by 3 bases and J by 6 bases. This CDR3 contains 20 residues. The germline V gene has CDR1 SGHDN and CDR2 FVKESK. The CDR3 reads CASSQRRTGLAGRGSDTQYF. CDR3 nucleotides: TGTGCCAGCAGCCAGAGACGGACGGGACTAGCGGGAAGGGGGTCTGATACGCAGTATTTT.

The CDR3 DNA sequence: TGTGCCAGCAGCTTAGCCTGGGGGAGCTATGGCTACACCTTC. Protein: CASSLAWGSYGYTF. The rearrangement joins TRBV11-2 to TRBJ1-2, with D possibly matching TRBD1 (5 bases). The V end lost 1 base, the J end lost 4 bases, and 10 bases lay between the germline ends. Germline loops: CDR1 SGHAT, CDR2 FQNNGV. The CDR3 contains 14 residues.

This rearrangement joins TRBV10-1 to TRBJ1-1; the match to TRBD1 covers 11 bases. The CDR3 is made up of 14 amino acids. Germline V gene lookup returns CDR1 WNHNN and CDR2 SYGVQD (reference sequence). Unmatched junction bases numbered 4, after V lost 6 bases and J lost 4 bases. The DNA of the CDR3 is TGCGCCAGCAGCCCCGGGACAGGGGGCACTGAAGCTTTCTTT. Translated, it gives CASSPGTGGTEAFF.

CDR3 sequence (DNA): TGTGCCAGCAGCTTTCAGTCGAACACTGAAGCTTTCTTT. Translated, it gives CASSFQSNTEAFF. The gene calls are TRBV5-5 and TRBJ1-1; D remains unclear. CDR3 length: 13 amino acids. Germline V gives CDR1 SGHKS, CDR2 YYEKEE (reference sequence). Between the trimmed V and J ends, which lost 2 bases and 1 base, there was a span of 6 bases.

The V call is TRBV4-3, the J call TRBJ2-3; 10 bases line up with TRBD2. The length of the CDR3 is 17 residues. Trimming took 0 bases from V and 5 from J; bases not matched to a gene: 8. Germline CDR1 LGHNA, CDR2 YSLEER. CDR3 in amino acids: CASSQEELAGAGDTQYF. The CDR3 DNA sequence: TGCGCCAGCAGCCAAGAAGAGCTAGCGGGGGCGGGAGATACGCAGTATTTT.

This clone has just a few counts. The CDR3 DNA reads TGTGCCAGCTCACCAGGGGACAACATCTATGGCTACACCTTC. Its protein is CASSPGDNIYGYTF. This rearrangement joins TRBV18 to TRBJ1-2, with D possibly matching TRBD1 (6 bases). The CDR3 is made up of 14 amino acids. Trimming cost V 2 bases and J 4 bases, with 11 bases left between them. Germline-derived CDR1 and CDR2 are KGHSH and LQKENI.

The chain has TRBV19 and TRBJ2-1; 11 bases map to TRBD1. CDR1 is LNHDA, CDR2 SQIVND, per germline (reference sequence). CDR3 size: 17 residues. Unmatched junction bases numbered 8, after V lost 1 base and J lost 6 bases. CDR3 sequence reads: CASSIGVDRGRVNEQFF. In DNA, the CDR3 is TGTGCCAGTAGTATAGGGGTGGACAGGGGGCGGGTCAATGAGCAGTTCTTC.

The chain has TRBV12-2 and TRBJ2-2. TRBV12-2 counts as a pseudogene. The CDR3 has 14 amino acids. DNA of the CDR3: TGTGCAAGTCGCTCGGGACGGAACACCGGGGAGCTGTTTTTT. Translating it yields CASRSGRNTGELFF.

V usage is TRBV6-5 and J usage is TRBJ2-1; no clear D gene. The germline CDR1 and CDR2 sequences are MNHEY and SVGAGI. This CDR3 spans 13 amino acids. The V end lost 6 bases, the J end lost 7 bases, and 13 bases lay between the germline ends. CDR3 bases: TGTGCCAGCAGCCGGTTTCCTAGAAATGAGCAGTTCTTC. Protein: CASSRFPRNEQFF.

The chain uses TRBV2 and TRBJ2-6; no firm D call. Trimming left V 3 bases short and J 0 bases short, with 18 bases between. The CDR3 extends over 19 amino acids. CDR1 and CDR2 (germline): SNHLY, FYNNEI. For the CDR3, the DNA is TGTGCCAGCAGTGAGGGCGGAGAAGATTACAGCTCTGGGGCCAACGTCCTGACTTTC. Its protein is CASSEGGEDYSSGANVLTF.

This chain connects TRBV6-5 to TRBJ2-1; 10 nucleotides align to TRBD2. CDR3 length: 15 residues. J was trimmed by 10 bases and V by 6 bases; bases with no gene match: 12. CDR1 MNHEY and CDR2 SVGAGI come from the germline V gene. CDR3 residues: CASRSSGSGFSEQFF. The DNA of the CDR3 is TGTGCCAGCAGATCTAGCGGGAGTGGATTCAGCGAGCAGTTCTTC.

The rearrangement joins TRBV5-6 to TRBJ2-7; D uncertain. The CDR3 length is 11 residues. Between the trimmed V and J ends, which lost 3 bases and 2 bases, there was a span of 3 bases. Germline V gene sequence: CDR1 SGHDT, CDR2 YYEEEE. The CDR3 protein is CASSSTYEQYF. For the CDR3, the DNA is TGTGCCAGCAGCTCGACCTACGAGCAGTACTTC.

The gene calls are TRBV6-1 and TRBJ2-5; TRBD1 is a possible D gene (5 bases). Germline CDR1 is MNHNS and CDR2 is SASEGT. V lost 7 bases to trimming and J lost 1 base, with 13 bases between them. The CDR3 is 14 residues long. The CDR3 DNA sequence: TGTGCCAGCAACCCGACAGATACCCAAGAGACCCAGTACTTC. Translating gives CASNPTDTQETQYF.

This chain connects TRBV4-1 to TRBJ1-2, with a possible D match to TRBD1 (5 bases). This CDR3 contains 16 residues. V was pared by 0 bases and J by 7 bases, with 18 bases between. Germline V CDR1 and CDR2: MGHRA, YSYEKL. CDR3 sequence reads: CASSQDSRREFSGYTF. The DNA of the CDR3 is TGCGCCAGCAGCCAAGATTCGCGCAGGGAGTTTTCTGGCTACACCTTC.

The V call is TRBV21-1, the J call TRBJ2-7. TRBV21-1 is classified as a pseudogene. This CDR3 is built from 16 residues. CDR3 residues: CASSKWRVGPTYEQYF. The CDR3, as DNA: TGTGCCAGCAGCAAATGGAGAGTGGGACCCACCTACGAGCAGTACTTC.

The chain carries TRBV5-1 and TRBJ2-5, with TRBD1 matching over 7 bases. V shed 4 bases, J shed 3 bases, and the junction held 0 bases outside the gene matches. Germline V lookup: CDR1 SGHRS, CDR2 YFSETQ. This CDR3 has 12 amino acids. DNA of the CDR3: TGCGCCAGCAGCGGGACAGAAGAGACCCAGTACTTC. This encodes CASSGTEETQYF.

V usage is TRBV2 and J usage is TRBJ1-1; 7 positions agree with TRBD1. The CDR3 has 12 residues. V lost 6 bases and J lost 5; bases outside the gene matches: 3. Germline V gene lookup returns CDR1 SNHLY and CDR2 FYNNEI. For the CDR3, the DNA is TGTGCCAGCAGGACAGGGCTTACTGAAGCTTTCTTT. Amino acids: CASRTGLTEAFF.

On this clone itself: The same CDR3 is also encoded by other DNA sequences in this sample. This chain connects TRBV19 to TRBJ2-7; a weak D match, TRBD1 (6 bases). There are 13 residues in the CDR3. V lost 6 bases to trimming and J lost 1 base, with 10 bases between them. Germline lookup yields CDR1 LNHDA and CDR2 SQIVND (reference sequence). The CDR3 here is CASSITGSYEQYF. The CDR3 DNA is TGTGCCAGTAGCATCACAGGGTCCTACGAGCAGTACTTC. The full variable domain, its missing parts supplied by reference TRBV19 and TRBJ2-7, is DGGITQSPKYLFRKEGQNVTLSCEQNLNHDAMYWYRQDPGQGLRLIYYSQIVNDFQKGDIAEGYSVSREKKESFPLTVTSAQKNPTAFYLCASSITGSYEQYFGPGTRLTVT.

The J gene is TRBJ2-7, the V gene TRBV7-3; TRBD1 agrees at 10 bases. Germline V gene lookup returns CDR1 SGHTA and CDR2 FQGTGA. With V trimmed by 2 bases and J by 5 bases, 12 bases remained unmatched. This CDR3 has 17 amino acids. CDR3 DNA sequence: TGTGCCAGCAGCTTACGAACGACCGACAGGGGGCGAAACGAGCAGTACTTC. This encodes CASSLRTTDRGRNEQYF. The whole variable domain, remainder taken from reference TRBV7-3 and TRBJ2-7, is GAGVSQTPSNKVTEKGKYVELRCDPISGHTALYWYRQSLGQGPEFLIYFQGTGAADDSGLPNDRFFAVRPEGSVSTLKIQRTERGDSAVYLCASSLRTTDRGRNEQYFGPGTRLTVT.

The chain recombines TRBV9 with TRBJ2-3; D possibly corresponds to TRBD1 (5 bases). The V gene lost 4 bases and the J gene lost 2 bases, with 17 bases spanning the gap. The germline V gene has CDR1 SGDLS and CDR2 YYNGEE. The CDR3 consists of 16 residues. CDR3 in amino acids: CASSPLPGLNTDTQYF. The DNA for the CDR3 is TGTGCCAGCAGCCCCCTCCCAGGGCTGAACACAGATACGCAGTATTTT. The variable domain in full, completed from reference TRBV9 and TRBJ2-3, reads DSGVTQTPKHLITATGQRVTLRCSPRSGDLSVYWYQQSLDQGLQFLIQYYNGEERAKGNILERFSAQQFPDLHSELNLSSLELGDSALYFCASSPLPGLNTDTQYFGPGTRLTVL.

V gene TRBV2 combines with J gene TRBJ2-7; perhaps D is TRBD1 or TRBD2 (7 bases each). From germline, CDR1 is SNHLY and CDR2 FYNNEI. The CDR3 has 12 amino acids. V was pared by 11 bases and J by 6 bases, with 17 bases between. The DNA of the CDR3 is TGTGCCTCCAGGGGGGGGCCTTTCGAGCAGTACTTC. Its protein is CASRGGPFEQYF. Filled out from reference TRBV2 and TRBJ2-7, the complete variable domain reads EPEVTQTPSHQVTQMGQEVILRCVPISNHLYFYWYRQILGQKVEFLVSFYNNEISEKSEIFDDQFSVERPDGSNFTLKIRSTKLEDSAMYFCASRGGPFEQYFGPGTRLTVT.

As for this clone: This may arise from a read error, as a much more abundant clone is one base away. The J gene is TRBJ2-5, the V gene TRBV9, with 7 bases matching TRBD1. The end of the DNA aligns better with TRBJ2-7, so the J call may be wrong. The CDR3 consists of 13 residues. Germline values: CDR1 SGDLS, CDR2 YYNGEE. Written as DNA, the CDR3 is TGTGCCAGCAGCGGGCAGGGGGCCTACGAGCAGTACTTC. Its protein product is CASSGQGAYEQYF.

This clone was observed a few times. V and J are TRBV10-3 and TRBJ1-5, with D possibly TRBD1 on 5 matching bases. This CDR3 spans 15 amino acids. The V and J ends lost 0 bases and 4 bases respectively, with 10 bases between them. CDR1 and CDR2 from the germline V gene are ENHRY and SYGVKD. Here the CDR3 reads CAISESGGGNQPQHF. The CDR3 bases are TGTGCCATCAGTGAGTCAGGCGGGGGGAATCAGCCCCAGCATTTT.

The CDR3 DNA is TGTGCCAGCAGCGCACTTGAGGACAGGAGGAACACTGAAGCTTTCTTT. This gives the protein CASSALEDRRNTEAFF. J is TRBJ1-1 and V is TRBV5-6; TRBD1 aligns across 7 bases. Germline assignment: CDR1 SGHDT and CDR2 YYEEEE. CDR3 length: 16 amino acids. With 4 bases clipped from V and 1 base from J, the junction kept 10 bases outside the gene matches.

The V and J genes are TRBV11-2 and TRBJ2-7, with D possibly TRBD2 on 6 matching bases. Germline V gene lookup returns CDR1 SGHAT and CDR2 FQNNGV. Trimming cost V 2 bases and J 1 base, with 12 bases left between them. This CDR3 is built from 15 residues. The CDR3 loop reads CASSLSLGGSYEQYF. The CDR3 bases are TGTGCCAGCAGCTTATCCTTGGGAGGATCCTACGAGCAGTACTTC.

This clone was observed a few times. Other DNA sequences within the sample encode an identical CDR3. The chain combines TRBV18 with TRBJ2-1; weak D call: TRBD1 (5 bases). Per germline, CDR1 KGHSH and CDR2 LQKENI. Trimming removed 6 bases at V and 3 bases at J, with 12 bases between. The CDR3 is 14 residues long. The CDR3 here is CASSLQGYYNEQFF. In DNA form, the CDR3 reads TGTGCCAGCTCCCTTCAGGGATACTACAATGAGCAGTTCTTC. Full variable domain (missing parts from reference TRBV18 and TRBJ2-1): NAGVMQNPRHLVRRRGQEARLRCSPMKGHSHVYWYRQLPEEGLKFMVYLQKENIIDESGMPKERFSAEFPKEGPSILRIQQVVRGDSAAYFCASSLQGYYNEQFFGPGTRLTVL.

This clone turned up a few times. The chain has TRBV2 and TRBJ2-7, with TRBD1 matching 9 bases. Looked up from germline, CDR1 is SNHLY and CDR2 is FYNNEI. This CDR3 contains 15 residues. V lost 4 bases and J lost 3; bases outside the gene matches: 7. Here the CDR3 reads CASSAHRGRLYEQYF. Here the CDR3 DNA reads TGTGCCAGCAGTGCCCACAGGGGGCGACTCTACGAGCAGTACTTC.

This clone has only a few counts. The V gene is TRBV6-5, the J gene TRBJ2-3, with 9 bases identical to TRBD2. CDR3 length equals 15 residues. Losses at the gene ends were 6 bases for V and 2 bases for J; bases not matched to a gene: 6. Germline CDR1 and CDR2: MNHEY and SVGAGI. CDR3 nucleotide sequence: TGTGCCAGCAGCTCCGGGACTAGCCCCACAGATACGCAGTATTTT. This codes for CASSSGTSPTDTQYF.